This is a list of T cell receptor beta chains from one sample in a study of beta chain features in type 1 diabetes. This table comes from immunoSEQ multiplex PCR, and its TCRdb copy is limited to in-frame clones, with some not included. The sample contains under 800,000 clones, around 15% of which appear only once. Sequencing was performed on naive CD4+ T cells from blood. These receptor sequences come from a man aged 18-30 years in good health. Each CDR3 is given with its conserved first and last residue. The order of the fields is V gene, clone size, J gene, D gene, CDR3 DNA, CDR3 protein. The D gene is left open where the match is weak. Clone size is given for some rows only: seen once, a few or many times, or a class if the clone is expanded.

TRBV9	NA	TRBJ2-5	NA	TGTGCCAGCAGCGTCACAGGGGGGGTAAAAGAGACCCAGTACTTC	CASSVTGGVKETQYF
TRBV4-2	NA	TRBJ1-2	NA	TGTGCCAGCAGCCAAGGAACGCCTAACTATGGCTACACCTTC	CASSQGTPNYGYTF
TRBV5-6	NA	TRBJ2-4	TRBD1	TGTGCCAGCAGCTTGGGAATTGGACAGGGGGCTCAGGACATTCAGTACTTC	CASSLGIGQGAQDIQYF
TRBV7-2	few	TRBJ2-7	TRBD1	TGTGCCAGCAGCAGGGCCGGGACAGGGTACTACGAGCAGTACTTC	CASSRAGTGYYEQYF
TRBV27	few	TRBJ1-4	TRBD1	TGTGCCAGCACCCCTGCCGGACAGGCCGAAAAACTGTTTTTT	CASTPAGQAEKLFF
TRBV30	few	TRBJ2-2	NA	TGTGCCTGGATGGTTGGGCCGAACACCGGGGAGCTGTTTTTT	CAWMVGPNTGELFF
TRBV7-3	NA	TRBJ2-1	NA	TGTGCCAGCAGCTCCACAACGGGCTACAATGAGCAGTTCTTC	CASSSTTGYNEQFF
TRBV18	NA	TRBJ1-5	NA	TGTGCCAGCTCACCAGGGGGGGAACGGAATCAGCCCCAGCATTTT	CASSPGGERNQPQHF
TRBV14	NA	TRBJ2-1	NA	TGTGCCAGCAGCCAAGAGGTGGGAACCCCAGGTGAGCAGTTCTTC	CASSQEVGTPGEQFF
TRBV5-1	few	TRBJ2-1	NA	TGCGCCAGCAGCTTGGGGGCTAGCAACCATGAGCAGTTCTTC	CASSLGASNHEQFF
TRBV6-5	few	TRBJ1-6	NA	TGTGCCAGCAGTTACTCTAGGGGCCCTAATTCACCCCTCCACTTT	CASSYSRGPNSPLHF
TRBV19	NA	TRBJ1-5	NA	TGTGCCAGTAGTTCCGGGACTCCTAGCAATCAGCCCCAGCATTTT	CASSSGTPSNQPQHF
TRBV6-1	NA	TRBJ2-7	NA	TGTGCCAGCAGTGGGACACGAGTGGAGCAGTACTTC	CASSGTRVEQYF
TRBV7-6	NA	TRBJ2-7	TRBD2	TGTGCCAGCAGCTTCTCTCGAGCGGGAGGATACGAGCAGTACTTC	CASSFSRAGGYEQYF
TRBV18	few	TRBJ2-3	NA	TGTGCCAGCTCACCACCGACGGGACGGGGCACAGATACGCAGTATTTT	CASSPPTGRGTDTQYF
TRBV27	few	TRBJ1-5	NA	TGTGCCAGCAGTCCCGGCAATCAGCCCCAGCATTTT	CASSPGNQPQHF
TRBV10-3	NA	TRBJ1-5	TRBD1	TGTGCCACAGGGGGGGGCAATCAGCCCCAGCATTTT	CATGGGNQPQHF
TRBV6-6	few	TRBJ2-5	NA	TGTGCCAGCAGAGGGGGACCCCAAGAGACCCAGTACTTC	CASRGGPQETQYF
TRBV7-2	few	TRBJ2-1	TRBD2	TGTGCCAGCATCCAAGGGGGGACTAGATTGTATGAGCAGTTCTTC	CASIQGGTRLYEQFF
TRBV27	few	TRBJ2-7	TRBD1	TGTGCCAGCAGCCTCCGACAGGGGCTGATTTTCCACGAGCAGTACTTC	CASSLRQGLIFHEQYF
TRBV14	few	TRBJ2-7	NA	TGTGCCAGCAGCCAAGTTCGGGGCCGGTACGAGCAGTACTTC	CASSQVRGRYEQYF
TRBV9	few	TRBJ1-3	TRBD1	TGTGCCAGCAGCGTGCCCGGGACAGGGTTCAACACCATATATTTT	CASSVPGTGFNTIYF
TRBV20-1	few	TRBJ1-6	NA	TGCAGTGGACAAGATAATTCACCCCTCCACTTT	CSGQDNSPLHF
TRBV2	few	TRBJ1-5	NA	TGTGCCAACGGCGCCCAGGGCAATCAGCCCCAGCATTTT	CANGAQGNQPQHF
TRBV6-5	once	TRBJ1-2	NA	TGTGCCATCAGTGATGTCGCTGTTGTAAACACCTTC	CAISDVAVVNTF
TRBV19	few	TRBJ1-5	NA	TGTGCCAGTAGGCCCCCGCTGGGCAATCAGCCCCAGCATTTT	CASRPPLGNQPQHF
TRBV4-3	NA	TRBJ2-3	NA	TGCGCCAGCAGCCAAGAGCTAGTGGCCCCGGATACGCAGTATTTT	CASSQELVAPDTQYF
TRBV20-1	few	TRBJ1-1	NA	TGCAGTGCTAGGGGCCTCACTGAAGCTTTCTTT	CSARGLTEAFF
TRBV28	few	TRBJ1-1	NA	TGTGCCAGCAGGCCCTCTGGGTCTGAAGCTTTCTTT	CASRPSGSEAFF
TRBV4-3	NA	TRBJ2-1	TRBD1	TGCGCCAGCAGCCGATCATGGACAGGGGGTTCCTACAATGAGCAGTTCTTC	CASSRSWTGGSYNEQFF
TRBV4-1	NA	TRBJ2-1	TRBD2	TGCGCCAGCAGCCCCCTTCGGACTAGCGGGGAGCAGTTCTTC	CASSPLRTSGEQFF
TRBV4-1	few	TRBJ1-5	NA	TGCGCCAGCAGCCAAGCCGGCCACGGCAATCAGCCCCAGCATTTT	CASSQAGHGNQPQHF